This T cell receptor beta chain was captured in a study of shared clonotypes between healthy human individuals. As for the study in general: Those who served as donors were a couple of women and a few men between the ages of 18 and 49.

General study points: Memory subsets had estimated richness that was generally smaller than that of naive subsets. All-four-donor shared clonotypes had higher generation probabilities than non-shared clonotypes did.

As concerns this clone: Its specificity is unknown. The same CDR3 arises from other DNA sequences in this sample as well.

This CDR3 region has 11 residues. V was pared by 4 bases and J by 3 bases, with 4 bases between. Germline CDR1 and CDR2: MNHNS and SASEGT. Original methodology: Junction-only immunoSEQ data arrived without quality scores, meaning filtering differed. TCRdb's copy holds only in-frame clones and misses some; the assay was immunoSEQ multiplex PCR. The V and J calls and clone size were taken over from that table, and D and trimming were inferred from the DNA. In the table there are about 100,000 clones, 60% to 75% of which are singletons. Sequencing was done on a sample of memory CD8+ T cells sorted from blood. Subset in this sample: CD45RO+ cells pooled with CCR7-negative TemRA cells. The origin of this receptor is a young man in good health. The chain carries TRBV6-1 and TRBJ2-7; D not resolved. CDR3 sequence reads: CASSAYYEQYF. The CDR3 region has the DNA TGTGCCAGCAGTGCGTACTACGAGCAGTACTTC.